This TCR beta chain was captured in a study of blood T cell repertoires in COVID-19. Looking at the study overall: Samples taken during acute and convalescent COVID-19 were collected in the United States, Italy and Spain. T cells, B-cell-depleted T cells, or PBMCs provided the cDNA or gDNA that served as material.

Original processing methods: Amplification from reference gene primers served as the basis for estimated nucleated cell counts. TCRdb keeps only in-frame clones here, not all; method: immunoSEQ multiplex PCR. From that table come the V and J calls and clone size; the DNA was used to work out D and trimming. The sample records 25,000 to 30,000 clones, 75% to 90% being singletons. Germline V gene lookup returns CDR1 SGHDN and CDR2 FVKESK. This CDR3 region has 16 residues. Deletions cut 4 bases from V and 7 bases from J, with 20 bases between. The sequencing input was peripheral blood. This TCR came from a man between 65 and 85 years old with active COVID-19. The V call is TRBV14, the J call TRBJ2-1; D is perhaps TRBD2 (7 bases). The CDR3 DNA is TGTGCCAGCAGCCCCCGTGGGGGGGCGCGATGGAATGAGCAGTTCTTC. Its protein product is CASSPRGGARWNEQFF.